This T cell receptor beta chain was found in a study of response to subunit inactivated influenza vaccine. TCRdb fed the RT-PCR reads into MiXCR, producing one record per CDR3 protein. The table records 500,000 to 650,000 distinct CDR3 sequences, 7.6% of them present only once. V lost 1 base to trimming and J lost 5 bases, with 15 bases between them. This CDR3 spans 15 amino acids. In germline, CDR1 is LGHDT, CDR2 YNNKEL (reference sequence). The chain has TRBV3-1 and TRBJ2-7, with a tentative D call TRBD1 (7 bases). This material consisted of PBMCs from blood, taken around 25 months after vaccination. This clonotype was sampled from a man aged 45 to 75 who received an inactivated influenza vaccine. The CDR3 sequence: CASSQGRGLSDEQYF. The CDR3 DNA reads as TGTGCCAGCAGCCAAGGGAGGGGGCTAAGTGACGAGCAGTACTTC.